This T cell receptor (beta chain) originates from a study of siplizumab effects on memory and regulatory T cells. Germline CDR1 and CDR2: SGDLS and YYNGEE. Trimming removed 4 bases from V and 4 bases from J; junction bases left unmatched: 3. This CDR3 comprises 15 residues. TCRdb's table, derived via immunoSEQ multiplex PCR, lists solely in-frame clones and lacks some. Of 99,000 or so clones in the sample, roughly 91% were seen once. Comment on this clone: The antigen is undetermined.

Findings of the study overall: Alloreactive sequences from unstimulated CD4+ memory cells fell significantly with siplizumab.

Sequencing was carried out using CD4+ T cells sorted from blood. The chain recombines TRBV9 with TRBJ2-1; 12 bases map to TRBD2. The sequence derives from a human donor in good health. The CDR3 here is CASSPTSGGYNEQFF. CDR3 nucleotides: TGTGCCAGCAGCCCGACTAGCGGGGGTTACAATGAGCAGTTCTTC.